These 11 T cell receptor beta chains came from one sample sequenced in a study of blood T cell repertoires in COVID-19 (dated by TCRdb to 2018 to 2021). Libraries were built with the immunoSEQ multiplex PCR assay. TCRdb carries this immuneACCESS record with in-frame sequences only. Its versions omit some clonotypes, under half of them owing to an unresolved V gene in the studies checked, with the rest unexplained. The sample data list 180,000 or so clones, and around 87% of these were observed just once. Jointly, the top ten make up approximately 2.7% of the sample. The specimen sequenced was peripheral blood. The source is a man in his forties or fifties with active or convalescent COVID-19.

The chain uses TRBV9 and TRBJ2-5; 8 nucleotides match TRBD1. CDR1 and CDR2 (germline): SGDLS, YYNGEE. V lost 0 bases and J lost 0; bases outside the gene matches: 28. The CDR3 is made up of 24 amino acids. In nucleotides, the CDR3 is TGTGCCAGCAGCGTAGAGTCCTTCTTAGGGGCCATTCGCCGACAGGGGCCGTACCAAGAGACCCAGTACTTC. Amino acid sequence: CASSVESFLGAIRRQGPYQETQYF.

The V and J genes are TRBV9 and TRBJ2-7; 9 bases match TRBD1. The germline V gene encodes CDR1 SGDLS and CDR2 YYNGEE. This CDR3 is 15 amino acids long. V was pared by 0 bases and J by 4 bases, with 5 bases of the junction left unmatched. As DNA, the CDR3 is TGTGCCAGCAGCGTAGAACCGGACAGGGGATACGAGCAGTACTTC. Translated: CASSVEPDRGYEQYF.

This chain links TRBV7-2 with TRBJ2-1; the D is unclear. The V and J ends lost 5 bases and 8 bases respectively, with 16 bases between them. Germline V gives CDR1 SGHTA, CDR2 FQGNSA. This CDR3 is built from 14 residues. CDR3 region: CASSVDSSLDEQFF. In nucleotides, the CDR3 is TGTGCCAGCAGCGTAGACTCCTCATTGGATGAGCAGTTCTTC.

V and J are TRBV7-9 and TRBJ1-6, with 9 nucleotides matching TRBD1. The CDR3 covers 15 residues. Germline values: CDR1 SEHNR, CDR2 FQNEAQ (reference sequence). J lost 7 bases, V lost 1 base, and 2 bases had no gene match. This chain's CDR3 is CASSLVGTGNSPLHF. CDR3 in DNA: TGTGCCAGCAGCTTAGTAGGGACAGGGAATTCACCCCTCCACTTT.

This sequence joins TRBV18 and TRBJ1-5; D gene unclear. The V end was cut by 3 bases, the J end by 7 bases, with 10 bases between. This CDR3 is 13 amino acids long. Looked up from germline, CDR1 is KGHSH and CDR2 is LQKENI. The CDR3 DNA is TGTGCCAGCTCACCTAGCCCCACCCAGCCCCAGCATTTT. It encodes CASSPSPTQPQHF.

This chain joins TRBV4-1 and TRBJ1-1, with 9 bases matching TRBD1. The CDR3 is 15 amino acids. Trimming at V came to 2 bases and at J to 9 bases, leaving 10 bases not matched to a gene. Germline V gene lookup returns CDR1 MGHRA and CDR2 YSYEKL. The CDR3 sequence: CASSQYGFGTGKAFF. The DNA of the CDR3 is TGCGCCAGCAGCCAATATGGATTTGGGACAGGGAAAGCTTTCTTT.

This chain joins TRBV9 and TRBJ2-5; 8 nucleotides agree with TRBD2. Germline CDR1 and CDR2: SGDLS and YYNGEE. CDR3 length equals 16 residues. The V segment lost 4 bases and the J segment 4 bases; nucleotides outside the gene matches: 12. CDR3 in amino acids: CASSPYVVAGPETQYF. In nucleotides, the CDR3 is TGTGCCAGCAGCCCGTACGTGGTAGCGGGGCCAGAGACCCAGTACTTC.

This chain uses TRBV6-5 with TRBJ1-1; no firm D call. Germline CDR1 is MNHEY and CDR2 is SVGAGI. CDR3 length equals 14 residues. Trimming shortened V by 6 bases and J by 10 bases, and 21 bases separated the two germline ends. CDR3 amino acids: CASRTGEKTVVAFF. For the CDR3, the DNA is TGTGCCAGCAGGACCGGGGAGAAAACGGTTGTAGCTTTCTTT.

A few counts support this clone. The chain has TRBV7-2 and TRBJ1-3; 8 bases are a match to TRBD1. This CDR3 comprises 16 residues. The germline V gene encodes CDR1 SGHTA and CDR2 FQGNSA. The trim removed 3 bases at V and 0 bases at J, leaving 4 bases unmatched. The DNA of the CDR3 is TGTGCCAGCAGCTTTCGGACAGGGTCCTCTGGAAACACCATATATTTT. Protein product: CASSFRTGSSGNTIYF.

V usage is TRBV25-1 and J usage is TRBJ2-7, with a possible D match to TRBD2 (5 bases). Germline values: CDR1 MGHDK, CDR2 SYGVNS. CDR3 length: 15 amino acids. Trimming took off 3 bases at V and 0 bases at J, with 12 bases between the two ends. Here the CDR3 DNA reads TGTGCCAGCAGTGATCCAGCGGAGAGCTCCTACGAGCAGTACTTC. It encodes CASSDPAESSYEQYF.

The sample holds one count of this clone. CDR3 nucleotide sequence: TGTGCCAGCAGCTCAGCCGACAGAACGCAGTATTTT. Its protein product is CASSSADRTQYF. V gene TRBV7-3 combines with J gene TRBJ2-3; TRBD1 might be the D (5 bases). The CDR3 totals 12 residues. Germline V gives CDR1 SGHTA, CDR2 FQGTGA. V gave up 4 bases and J gave up 9 bases, with 11 bases separating them. Full variable domain (remainder filled in from reference TRBV7-3 and TRBJ2-3): GAGVSQTPSNKVTEKGKYVELRCDPISGHTALYWYRQSLGQGPEFLIYFQGTGAADDSGLPNDRFFAVRPEGSVSTLKIQRTERGDSAVYLCASSSADRTQYFGPGTRLTVL.